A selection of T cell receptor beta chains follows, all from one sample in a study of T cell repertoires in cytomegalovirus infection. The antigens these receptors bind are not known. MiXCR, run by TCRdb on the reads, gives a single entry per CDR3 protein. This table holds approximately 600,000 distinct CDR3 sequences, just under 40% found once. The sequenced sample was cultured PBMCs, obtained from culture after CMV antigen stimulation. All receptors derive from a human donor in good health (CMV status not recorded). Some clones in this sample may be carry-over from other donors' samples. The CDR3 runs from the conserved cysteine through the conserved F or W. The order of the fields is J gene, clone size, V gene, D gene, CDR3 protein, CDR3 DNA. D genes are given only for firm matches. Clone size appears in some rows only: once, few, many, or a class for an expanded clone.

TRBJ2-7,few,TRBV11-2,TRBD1,CASSLTGWRVEQYF,TGTGCCAGCAGCTTGACAGGGTGGCGGGTAGAGCAGTACTTC
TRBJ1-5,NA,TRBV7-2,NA,CASSRDRTNQPQHF,TGTGCCAGCAGTAGGGACCGTACAAATCAGCCCCAGCATTTT
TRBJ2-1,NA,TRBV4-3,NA,CASSQDTGDNEQFF,TGCGCCAGCAGCCAAGATACGGGGGACAATGAGCAGTTCTTC
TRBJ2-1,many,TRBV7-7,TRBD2,CASSPGLFNEQFF,TGTGCCAGCAGCCCGGGACTATTCAATGAGCAGTTCTTC
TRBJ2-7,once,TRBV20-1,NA,CSARDTGKSYEQYF,TGCAGTGCTAGAGATACCGGGAAATCCTACGAGCAGTACTTC
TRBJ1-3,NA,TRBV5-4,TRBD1,CASSSPDRGNTIYF,TGTGCCAGCAGCAGCCCGGACAGGGGAAACACCATATATTTT
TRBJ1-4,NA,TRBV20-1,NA,CSAREVVRNEKLFF,TGCAGTGCTAGGGAGGTTGTTCGTAATGAAAAACTGTTTTTT
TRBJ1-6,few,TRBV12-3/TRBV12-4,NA,CASSLAGPISPLHF,TGTGCCAGCAGTTTAGCGGGACCAATTTCACCCCTCCACTTT
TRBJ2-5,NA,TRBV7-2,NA,CASSQQGGEETQYF,TGTGCCAGCAGCCAACAGGGGGGGGAAGAGACCCAGTACTTC
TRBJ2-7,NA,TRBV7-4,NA,CASSTPGTPTYEQYF,TGTGCCAGCAGCACTCCCGGGACACCCACCTACGAGCAGTACTTC
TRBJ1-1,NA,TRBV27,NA,CASSLQAVTEAFF,TGTGCCAGCAGTTTACAGGCGGTCACTGAAGCTTTCTTT
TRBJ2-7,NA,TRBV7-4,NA,CASSLGQVEQYF,TGTGCCAGCAGCTTGGGACAAGTTGAGCAGTACTTC
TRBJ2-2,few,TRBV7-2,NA,CASSTRLVGGTGELFF,TGTGCCAGCAGCACAAGACTAGTAGGTGGCACCGGGGAGCTGTTTTTT
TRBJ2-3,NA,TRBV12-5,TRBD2,CASAPSGTNIRTDTQYF,TGTGCTAGTGCCCCCTCGGGGACTAACATCCGGACAGATACGCAGTATTTT
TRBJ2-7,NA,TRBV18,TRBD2,CASSRAGGEQYF,TGTGCCAGCTCCCGGGCGGGGGGCGAGCAGTACTTC
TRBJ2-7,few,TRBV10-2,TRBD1,CASSELGTGSYEQYF,TGCGCCAGCAGTGAGTTGGGGACAGGCTCCTACGAGCAGTACTTC
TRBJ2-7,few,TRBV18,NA,CASSPEAPATTYEQYF,TGTGCCAGCTCACCAGAGGCGCCGGCTACAACCTACGAGCAGTACTTC
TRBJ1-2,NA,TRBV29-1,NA,CSVEDQALNYGYTF,TGCAGCGTTGAAGATCAGGCCTTAAACTATGGCTACACCTTC
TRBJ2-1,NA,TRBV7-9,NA,CASSLASPRGVDEQFF,TGTGCCAGCAGCTTAGCGTCCCCTAGAGGGGTCGATGAGCAGTTCTTC
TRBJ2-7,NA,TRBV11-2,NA,CASRVAGGPYEQYF,TGTGCCAGCAGAGTGGCAGGGGGGCCCTACGAGCAGTACTTC
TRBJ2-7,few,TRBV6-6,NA,CASSYTQQIYEQYF,TGTGCCAGCAGTTACACCCAACAGATCTACGAGCAGTACTTC
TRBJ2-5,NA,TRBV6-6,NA,CASSYGQGRVETQYF,TGTGCCAGCAGTTACGGGCAGGGGAGGGTCGAGACCCAGTACTTC
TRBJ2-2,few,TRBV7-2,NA,CASSFRVDDGELFF,TGTGCCAGCAGCTTCAGGGTTGACGACGGGGAGCTGTTTTTT
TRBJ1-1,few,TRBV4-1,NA,CASSQDPRGRVEAFF,TGCGCCAGCAGCCAAGATCCCAGGGGTAGAGTTGAAGCTTTCTTT
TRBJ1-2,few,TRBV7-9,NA,CASSARVGPEGYTF,TGTGCCAGCAGCGCCCGGGTAGGGCCTGAAGGCTACACCTTC
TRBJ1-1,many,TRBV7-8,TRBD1,CASSSHRGRNTEAFF,TGTGCCAGCAGCTCTCACAGGGGACGGAACACTGAAGCTTTCTTT
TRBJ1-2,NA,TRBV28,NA,CASKGFNPLDGYTF,TGTGCCAGCAAAGGGTTCAACCCCTTGGATGGCTACACCTTC
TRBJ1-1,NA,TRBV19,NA,CASSISGARWDTEAFF,TGTGCCAGTAGTATATCTGGGGCGAGGTGGGACACTGAAGCTTTCTTT
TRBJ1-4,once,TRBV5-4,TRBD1,CASSLGTGHGLFF,TGTGCCAGCAGCTTGGGGACAGGACATGGACTGTTTTTT